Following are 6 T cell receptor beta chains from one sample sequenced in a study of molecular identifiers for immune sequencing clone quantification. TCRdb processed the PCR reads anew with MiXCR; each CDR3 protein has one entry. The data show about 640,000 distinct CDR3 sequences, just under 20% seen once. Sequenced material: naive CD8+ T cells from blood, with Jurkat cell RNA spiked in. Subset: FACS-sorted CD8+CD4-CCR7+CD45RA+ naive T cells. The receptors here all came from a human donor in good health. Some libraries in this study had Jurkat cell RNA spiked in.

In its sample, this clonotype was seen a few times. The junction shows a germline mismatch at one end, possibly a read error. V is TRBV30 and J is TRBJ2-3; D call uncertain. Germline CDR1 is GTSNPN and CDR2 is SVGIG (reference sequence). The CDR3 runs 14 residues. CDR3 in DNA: TGTGCCTGGGGTGTATTACTGTACACAGATACGCAGTATTTT. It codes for CAWGVLLYTDTQYF.

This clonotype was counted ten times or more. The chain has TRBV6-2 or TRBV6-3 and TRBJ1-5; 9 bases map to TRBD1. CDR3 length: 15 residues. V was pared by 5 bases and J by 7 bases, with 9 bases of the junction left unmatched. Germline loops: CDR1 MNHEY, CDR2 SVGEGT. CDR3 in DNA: TGTGCCAGCAGTCCACAGGGGGCGGTTGGACAGCCCCAGCATTTT. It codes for CASSPQGAVGQPQHF.

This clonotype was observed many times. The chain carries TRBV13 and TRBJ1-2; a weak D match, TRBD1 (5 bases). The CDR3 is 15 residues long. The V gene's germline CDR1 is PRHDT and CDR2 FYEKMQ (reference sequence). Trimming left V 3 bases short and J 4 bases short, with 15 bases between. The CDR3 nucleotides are TGTGCCAGCAGCTTGTCCAGGGACGCCGTCTATGGCTACACCTTC. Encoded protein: CASSLSRDAVYGYTF.

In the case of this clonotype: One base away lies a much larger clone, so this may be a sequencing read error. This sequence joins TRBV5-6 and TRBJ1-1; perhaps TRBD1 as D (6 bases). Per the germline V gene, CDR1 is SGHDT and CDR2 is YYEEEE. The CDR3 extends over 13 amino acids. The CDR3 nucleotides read TGTGTCAGCAGCTTGTACAGGGCGACTGAAGCTTTCTTT. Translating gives CVSSLYRATEAFF.

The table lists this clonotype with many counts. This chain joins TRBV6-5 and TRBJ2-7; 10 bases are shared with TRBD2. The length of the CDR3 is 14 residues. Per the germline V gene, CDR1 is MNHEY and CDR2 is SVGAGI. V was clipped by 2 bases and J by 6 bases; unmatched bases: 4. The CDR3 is CASSYTSGTGEQYF. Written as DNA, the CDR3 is TGTGCCAGCAGTTACACTAGCGGGACCGGCGAGCAGTACTTC.

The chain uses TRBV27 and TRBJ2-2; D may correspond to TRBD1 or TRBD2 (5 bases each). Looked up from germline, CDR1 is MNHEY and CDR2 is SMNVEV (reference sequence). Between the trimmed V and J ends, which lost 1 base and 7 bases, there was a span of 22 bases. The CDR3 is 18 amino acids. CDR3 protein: CASSLYLPGPQLGGELFF. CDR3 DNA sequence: TGTGCCAGCAGTTTATATTTACCGGGACCTCAGTTAGGCGGGGAGCTGTTTTTT.